The clone carrying this T cell receptor (beta chain) was detected many times. The sample comes from a study of T-cell reconstitution after alpha-beta-depleted transplantation in children. Germline CDR1 reads SGHTA; CDR2 reads FQGTGA. V was trimmed by 2 bases and J by 6 bases, leaving 14 bases between them. The CDR3 has 15 amino acids. Researchers prepared the TCRbeta library using unique molecular identifiers, the study reports. Using its own MiXCR run on the PCR reads, TCRdb lists one record per CDR3 protein. Among hundreds of thousands of distinct CDR3 sequences listed, roughly 24% were seen once. The chain links TRBV7-3 to TRBJ2-1, with D maybe TRBD2 (6 bases). This sequence was found in a girl aged 2-10 years with Fanconi anemia, due to receive a stem cell transplant. Sequenced here: PBMCs, sampled before TCRalphabeta/CD19-depleted stem cell transplant. In DNA, the CDR3 is TGTGCCAGCAGCTTAGTGGCCGCCGGGAGCAATGAGCAGTTCTTC. Translated, it gives CASSLVAAGSNEQFF.